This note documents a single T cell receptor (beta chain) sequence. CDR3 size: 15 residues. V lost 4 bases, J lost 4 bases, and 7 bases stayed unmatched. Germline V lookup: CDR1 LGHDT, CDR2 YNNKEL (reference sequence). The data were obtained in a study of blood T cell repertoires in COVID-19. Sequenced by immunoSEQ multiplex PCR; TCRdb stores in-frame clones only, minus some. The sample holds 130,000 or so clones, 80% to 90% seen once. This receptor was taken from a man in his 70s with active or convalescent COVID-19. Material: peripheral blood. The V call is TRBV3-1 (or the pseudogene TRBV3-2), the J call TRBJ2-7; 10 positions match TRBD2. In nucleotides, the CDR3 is TGTGCCAGCAGCCGTCCGACTAGCGGGTCGTACGAGCAGTACTTC. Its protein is CASSRPTSGSYEQYF.